This T cell receptor beta chain was identified during a study of shared clonotypes between healthy human individuals. Naive-designated CD8 cells lacked CD45RO, were positively enriched for CCR7, and omitted terminally differentiated effector memory CD45RA+ cells. It was at deep level that the assay was run. Profiled with immunoSEQ multiplex PCR; TCRdb holds only in-frame clones, not every one. The sample contains just over 2,000,000 clones, roughly 94% of which appear only once. Trimming left V 0 bases short and J 3 bases short, with 9 bases between. The CDR3 is 14 amino acids. CDR1 is SGDLS and CDR2 is YYNGEE in the germline V gene. Concerning this clone itself: Its target is not known.

Study-wide points: Blood was the sole source, and tissue repertoires probably differ.

Sequencing used naive CD8+ T cells sorted from blood. The genes are TRBV9 and TRBJ1-1; D not certain. The sequence was obtained from a man aged 18 to 29 in good health. CDR3 coding DNA: TGTGCCAGCAGCGTAGATATGTTTGACACTGAAGCTTTCTTT. Translation: CASSVDMFDTEAFF.